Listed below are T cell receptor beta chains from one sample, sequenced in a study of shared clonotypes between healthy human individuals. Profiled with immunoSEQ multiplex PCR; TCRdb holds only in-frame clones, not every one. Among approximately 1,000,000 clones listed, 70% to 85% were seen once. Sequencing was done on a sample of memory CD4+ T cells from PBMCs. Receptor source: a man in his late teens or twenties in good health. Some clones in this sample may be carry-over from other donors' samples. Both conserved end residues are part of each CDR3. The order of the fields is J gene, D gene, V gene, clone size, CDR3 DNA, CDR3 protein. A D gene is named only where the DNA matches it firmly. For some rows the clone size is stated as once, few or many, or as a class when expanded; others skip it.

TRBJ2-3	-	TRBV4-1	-	TGCGCCAGCAGCCAAGAGACGGGAAGCACAGATACGCAGTATTTT	CASSQETGSTDTQYF
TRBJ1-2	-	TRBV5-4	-	TGTGCCAGCAGCCCGGTTCAGAGGGCAGGGGACGGAAGGGGCTACACCTTC	CASSPVQRAGDGRGYTF
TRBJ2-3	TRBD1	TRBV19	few	TGTGCCAGTAGTATGGGACAGGGGGCTACAGATACGCAGTATTTT	CASSMGQGATDTQYF
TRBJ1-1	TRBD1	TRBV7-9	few	TGTGCCAGCAGCTTACGGCAGGGGGACACTGAAGCTTTCTTT	CASSLRQGDTEAFF
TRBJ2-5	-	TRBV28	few	TGTGCCAGCAGTTCCCCTGTAGGGGCGGGGGAGACCCAGTACTTC	CASSSPVGAGETQYF
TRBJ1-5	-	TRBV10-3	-	TGTGCCATCAGTGAAGGGGGGAGCAATCAGCCCCAGCATTTT	CAISEGGSNQPQHF
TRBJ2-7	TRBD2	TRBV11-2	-	TGTGCCAGCAGCTTAACAGGACTAGCCTACGAGCAGTACTTC	CASSLTGLAYEQYF
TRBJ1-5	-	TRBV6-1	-	TGTGCCAGCAGTGATCGCTACGAAGGAAGGAATCAGCCCCAGCATTTT	CASSDRYEGRNQPQHF
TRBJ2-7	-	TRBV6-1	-	TGTGCCAGCAGTGAAGGTGGCTCCTACGAGCAGTACTTC	CASSEGGSYEQYF
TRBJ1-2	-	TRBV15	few	TGTGCCACCAGCAGAGCGGATGGTAGAGGACGGAACTATGGCTACACCTTC	CATSRADGRGRNYGYTF
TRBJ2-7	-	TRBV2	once	TGTGCCAGCAGTGGAATCGGTGACCCCACCTACGAGCAGTACTTC	CASSGIGDPTYEQYF
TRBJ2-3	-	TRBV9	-	TGTGCCAGCAGCGTACTTCTTGAGGATACGCAGTATTTT	CASSVLLEDTQYF
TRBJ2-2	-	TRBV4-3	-	TGCGCCAGCAGCCGAGAACCGCGAGGGACGAACACCGGGGAGCTGTTTTTT	CASSREPRGTNTGELFF
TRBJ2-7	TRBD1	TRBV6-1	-	TGTGCCAGCAGTGCACGCCCGGGACAGGACTACGAGCAGTACTTC	CASSARPGQDYEQYF
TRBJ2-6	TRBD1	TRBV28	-	TGTGCCAGCAGCTGGACAGGGCTCTCTGGGGCCAACGTCCTGACTTTC	CASSWTGLSGANVLTF
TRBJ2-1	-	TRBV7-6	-	TGTGCCAGCAGCTTAGCGATCGTGGGACTGGGGACGTATGAGCAGTTCTTC	CASSLAIVGLGTYEQFF
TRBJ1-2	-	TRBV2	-	TGTGCCAGCAGTGAACAGGGGCCTTATGGCTACACCTTC	CASSEQGPYGYTF
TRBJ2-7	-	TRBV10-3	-	TGTGCCATCAGTGCAGGGGCCGGTGACGAGCAGTACTTC	CAISAGAGDEQYF
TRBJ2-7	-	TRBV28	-	TGTGCCAGCAGTTCCCACCAAACCTACGAGCAGTACTTC	CASSSHQTYEQYF
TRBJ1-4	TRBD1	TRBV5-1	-	TGCGCCAGCAGCGTCGAGGGGGCACGGGAAAAACTGTTTTTT	CASSVEGAREKLFF
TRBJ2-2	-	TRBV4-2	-	TGTGCCAGCAGCCAGGGCCCCGCTCCGACGCGCGGGGGGGAGCTGTTTTTT	CASSQGPAPTRGGELFF
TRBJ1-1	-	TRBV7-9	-	TGTGCCAGCAGCTCCTTTAACAGGGACAACACTGAAGCTTTCTTT	CASSSFNRDNTEAFF
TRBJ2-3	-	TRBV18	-	TGTGCCAGCTCACCTTTAAGTGCAGATACGCAGTATTTT	CASSPLSADTQYF
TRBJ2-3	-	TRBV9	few	TGTGCCAGCACCCAATCCCCAGGGAGCACAGATACGCAGTATTTT	CASTQSPGSTDTQYF
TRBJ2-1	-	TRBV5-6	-	TGTGCCAGCAGCTGGTACAATGAGCAGTTCTTC	CASSWYNEQFF
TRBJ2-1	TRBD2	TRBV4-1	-	TGCGCCAGCAGCCAATCGAATGGACTAGCGGGAGGGCGGTGGAATGAGCAGTTCTTC	CASSQSNGLAGGRWNEQFF
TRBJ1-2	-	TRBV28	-	TGTGCCAGCAGTGGCGGCTCGAAGGGCGGAGGCGCCTATGGCTACACCTTC	CASSGGSKGGGAYGYTF
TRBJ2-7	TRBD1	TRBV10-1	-	TGCGCCAGCAGTGTAGAGGACAGGGGTGCAAAGCAGTACTTC	CASSVEDRGAKQYF
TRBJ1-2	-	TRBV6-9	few	TGTGCCAGCAGTTATCCAGGCTCCTTCTATGGCTACACCTTC	CASSYPGSFYGYTF
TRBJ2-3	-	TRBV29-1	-	TGCAGCGCAAGACCAGGGTTCGTTAGCACAGATACGCAGTATTTT	CSARPGFVSTDTQYF
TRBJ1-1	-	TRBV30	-	TGTGCCTGGAAGGCCAGACTGAACACTGAAGCTTTCTTT	CAWKARLNTEAFF